The next 16 T cell receptor beta chains were all read from a single sample in a study of T cells after yellow fever vaccination. Each CDR3 protein is one row after TCRdb ran MiXCR on the 5' RACE reads. Of 150,000 or so distinct CDR3 sequences listed, 5.5% to 7.5% are singletons. Specimen: CD4+ T cells sorted from PBMCs, collected 5 to 6 days after the first yellow fever vaccination. The source of these receptors is a man between 18 and 35 years old who received the YFV17D yellow fever vaccine.

Notes on this clonotype: A clone one base away is much larger, so this may be a read error. V is TRBV3-1 and J is TRBJ2-1; no clear D gene. The V end was cut by 0 bases, the J end by 10 bases, with 10 bases between. This CDR3 has 13 amino acids. The germline V gene encodes CDR1 LGHDT and CDR2 YNNKEL (reference sequence). The CDR3 bases are TGTGCCAGCAGCCAAGAAAAACATGGAGAGCAGTTCTTC. Its protein product is CASSQEKHGEQFF.

The chain couples TRBV19 to TRBJ2-3, with 8 positions matching TRBD2. The junction had 10 bases not matched to a gene; V was cut back by 7 bases and J by 4 bases. The CDR3 has 15 residues. CDR1 LNHDA and CDR2 SQIVND come from the germline V gene (reference sequence). Written as DNA, the CDR3 is TGTGCCAGTACCCCTGCGGGGGGCAGTCCAGATACGCAGTATTTT. It yields the protein CASTPAGGSPDTQYF.

V and J are TRBV30 and TRBJ1-6; 10 bases line up with TRBD1. The CDR3 totals 15 residues. Trimming removed 3 bases from V and 10 bases from J; junction bases left unmatched: 9. Germline CDR1 reads GTSNPN; CDR2 reads SVGIG (reference sequence). CDR3 DNA sequence: TGTGCCTGGAGCGTCAGGGGACAGGGGAACTCACCCCTCCACTTT. Its translation is CAWSVRGQGNSPLHF. Filled out from reference TRBV30 and TRBJ1-6, the complete variable domain reads SQTIHQWPATLVQPVGSPLSLECTVEGTSNPNLYWYRQAAGRGLQLLFYSVGIGQISSEVPQNLSASRPQDRQFILSSKKLLLSDSGFYLCAWSVRGQGNSPLHFGNGTRLTVT.

This clonotype was recorded at least ten times. The J gene is TRBJ1-4, the V gene TRBV3-1; D may be TRBD1 (5 bases). This CDR3 is built from 15 residues. V gave up 4 bases and J gave up 3 bases, with 12 bases separating them. From germline, CDR1 is LGHDT and CDR2 YNNKEL (reference sequence). The chain's CDR3 is CASSLSGGPNEKLFF. The CDR3 DNA reads TGTGCCAGCAGCCTCTCCGGGGGACCTAATGAAAAACTGTTTTTT.

This clonotype was recorded many times. The chain employs TRBV5-4 and TRBJ1-2, with D tentatively TRBD1 (6 bases). Germline CDR1 and CDR2: SGHNT and YYREEE (reference sequence). The CDR3 has 14 amino acids. Trimming took 4 bases from V and 2 from J, leaving 12 bases between them. In DNA form, the CDR3 reads TGTGCCAGCAGCCCCACCGGACAGAACTATGGCTACACCTTC. This translates into CASSPTGQNYGYTF.

The rearrangement links TRBV28 to TRBJ2-7; 8 bases match TRBD2. J lost 3 bases, V lost 5 bases, and 9 bases had no gene match. In germline, CDR1 is MDHEN, CDR2 SYDVKM. This CDR3 comprises 15 residues. The CDR3 reads CASSTPSGRVYEQYF. In nucleotides, the CDR3 is TGTGCCAGCAGTACTCCGAGCGGGAGAGTCTACGAGCAGTACTTC. The full variable domain, completed using reference TRBV28 and TRBJ2-7, is DVKVTQSSRYLVKRTGEKVFLECVQDMDHENMFWYRQDPGLGLRLIYFSYDVKMKEKGDIPEGYSVSREKKERFSLILESASTNQTSMYLCASSTPSGRVYEQYFGPGTRLTVT.

This clonotype showed up many times. The chain has TRBV19 and TRBJ2-2; 8 bases are a match to TRBD1. The CDR3 has 15 amino acids. Trimming removed 3 bases from V and 6 bases from J; junction bases left unmatched: 6. Germline V gene lookup returns CDR1 LNHDA and CDR2 SQIVND (reference sequence). CDR3 loop: CASSIGTGGSGELFF. In DNA, the CDR3 is TGTGCCAGTAGTATTGGGACAGGAGGGTCCGGGGAGCTGTTTTTT.

This clonotype occurred a few times. The chain couples TRBV20-1 to TRBJ2-3, with 8 bases matching TRBD1. The germline V gene encodes CDR1 DFQATT and CDR2 SNEGSKA (reference sequence). CDR3 size: 15 residues. V shed 0 bases and J 2 bases; nucleotides not matched to a gene: 4. As DNA, the CDR3 is TGCAGTGCTAGAGAGGCCAGGGGGCTCACAGATACGCAGTATTTT. It is translated as CSAREARGLTDTQYF.

This clonotype has ten or more counts. The chain combines TRBV3-1 with TRBJ2-4; D is unresolved. The CDR3 runs to 15 residues. V shed 0 bases and J shed 6 bases, with 12 bases lying between them. In germline, CDR1 is LGHDT, CDR2 YNNKEL (reference sequence). The CDR3 DNA reads as TGTGCCAGCAGCCAAGATCCGTCTAGTCTAAACATTCAGTACTTC. This codes for CASSQDPSSLNIQYF.

This clonotype was recorded at least ten times. This chain links TRBV2 with TRBJ2-3; 10 bases are shared with TRBD2. V was clipped by 11 bases and J by 1 base; unmatched bases: 9. Germline loops: CDR1 SNHLY, CDR2 FYNNEI. The CDR3 sequence is 15 residues long. CDR3 nucleotides: TGTGCCGTACGAGCGGGGGGGCCGGGCACAGATACGCAGTATTTT. Translating it yields CAVRAGGPGTDTQYF.

This clonotype has a count of ten or more. The V and J genes are TRBV28 and TRBJ2-5, with 11 bases lining up with TRBD1. J lost 4 bases, V lost 5 bases, and 6 bases had no gene match. Germline-derived CDR1 and CDR2 are MDHEN and SYDVKM. The length of the CDR3 is 15 residues. The CDR3 DNA reads as TGTGCCAGCAGTGTCCGGACAGGGGGCGCAGAGACCCAGTACTTC. This codes for CASSVRTGGAETQYF.

With respect to this clonotype: A much larger clone differs by one base, so this may be a read error. The J gene is TRBJ1-6, the V gene TRBV20-1, with 8 bases identical to TRBD1. V lost 8 bases, J lost 12 bases, and 18 bases stayed unmatched. Per germline, CDR1 DFQATT and CDR2 SNEGSKA (reference sequence). The CDR3 length is 15 residues. CDR3 in amino acids: CSTDADTGQDQPLHF. DNA of the CDR3: TGCAGTACCGACGCCGACACGGGACAGGATCAACCCCTCCACTTT.

This clonotype came up many times. The chain couples TRBV7-2 to TRBJ2-1; 8 positions match TRBD1. Germline lookup yields CDR1 SGHTA and CDR2 FQGNSA. The CDR3 has 17 residues. The V segment lost 1 base and the J segment 7 bases; nucleotides outside the gene matches: 12. CDR3 DNA: TGTGCCAGCAGCTTAGTTACACGGACAGGGAATGGGAATGAGCAGTTCTTC. Translating gives CASSLVTRTGNGNEQFF.

This clonotype was observed many times. The chain is built from TRBV5-5 and TRBJ1-4; 7 bases map to TRBD1. Germline V gene sequence: CDR1 SGHKS, CDR2 YYEKEE (reference sequence). This CDR3 has 15 amino acids. The ends lost 3 bases at V and 3 bases at J; junction bases unmatched: 5. DNA for the CDR3: TGTGCCAGCAGCTGGAGGGGGCTGGCTAATGAAAAACTGTTTTTT. Translated: CASSWRGLANEKLFF.

CDR3 nucleotide sequence: TGTGCCAGCAGGGCAGCGGCGGCGCGCGAAAAACTGTTTTTT. It encodes CASRAAAAREKLFF. The chain is built from TRBV6-2 or TRBV6-3 and TRBJ1-4; D uncertain. The CDR3 consists of 14 residues. The germline V and J ends were trimmed by 6 bases and 8 bases, with 16 bases remaining between them. The V gene's germline CDR1 is MNHEY and CDR2 SVGEGT.

In this sample, this clonotype turned up many times. V gene TRBV20-1 combines with J gene TRBJ2-3; 7 bases align to TRBD2. The germline gives CDR1 DFQATT, CDR2 SNEGSKA (reference sequence). The CDR3 contains 14 residues. With V trimmed by 6 bases and J by 6 bases, 12 bases remained unmatched. The CDR3 loop is CSAYQLGGDDTQYF. In nucleotides, the CDR3 is TGCAGTGCCTACCAGTTGGGGGGGGACGATACGCAGTATTTT.